The 8 T cell receptor beta chains in this list originate from one sample, sequenced in a study of blood T cell repertoires in COVID-19. The protocol was immunoSEQ multiplex PCR, while the TCRdb copy is restricted to in-frame clones and leaves out a portion. The sample has some 180,000 clones; roughly 85% are singletons. Sample: peripheral blood. The receptors derive from a woman aged 55-69 years with acute or convalescent COVID-19.

There are a few counts of this clone. The gene calls are TRBV3-1 (or the pseudogene TRBV3-2) and TRBJ2-1; TRBD2 might be the D (6 bases). Trimming removed 8 bases at V and 3 bases at J, with 11 bases between. Germline V gene data show CDR1 as LGHDT and CDR2 as YNNKEL (reference sequence). The CDR3 sequence is 13 residues long. CDR3 in DNA: TGTGCCAGCGCGGAGGGCGTCTACAATGAGCAGTTCTTC. It is translated as CASAEGVYNEQFF.

The V call is TRBV15, the J call TRBJ2-7, with D hard to call. Germline V lookup: CDR1 LNHNV, CDR2 YYDKDF (reference sequence). The length of the CDR3 is 12 residues. V was pared by 0 bases and J by 3 bases, with 3 bases between. CDR3 loop: CATSRDHYEQYV. The CDR3 nucleotides are TGTGCCACCAGCAGAGATCACTACGAGCAGTACGTC.

For this clone: At one end the junction does not follow the germline gene, possibly because of a read error. V is TRBV6-5 and J is TRBJ2-7; perhaps TRBD1 as D (6 bases). The CDR3 spans 12 residues. Germline lookup yields CDR1 MNHEY and CDR2 SVGAGI. CDR3 protein: CASSDSRGEQYF. In nucleotides, the CDR3 is TGTGCCAGCAGTGACTCTAGGGGGGAGCAGTACTTC.

The chain couples TRBV6-5 to TRBJ2-7, with a weak D call TRBD1 (6 bases). Germline CDR1 is MNHEY and CDR2 is SVGAGI. With 6 bases removed from V and 5 bases from J, the gap between germline ends came to 17 bases. This CDR3 spans 14 amino acids. The CDR3 DNA reads TGTGCCAGCAGGCGAATAGGACAGCAAGACGAGCAGTACTTC. Translated, it gives CASRRIGQQDEQYF.

V usage is TRBV28 and J usage is TRBJ1-5, with TRBD1 as a possible D gene (5 bases). Germline assignment: CDR1 MDHEN and CDR2 SYDVKM. This CDR3 is 12 amino acids long. V gave up 8 bases and J gave up 7 bases, with 12 bases separating them. CDR3 sequence: CASHWGEQPQHF. CDR3 DNA: TGTGCCAGCCACTGGGGCGAACAGCCCCAGCATTTT.

This clone was found a few times. The chain carries TRBV28 and TRBJ2-7; perhaps TRBD1 as D (5 bases). The CDR3 sequence is 13 residues long. V was shortened by 6 bases and J by 3 bases, with 12 bases between the two germline ends. Looked up from germline, CDR1 is MDHEN and CDR2 is SYDVKM. CDR3 coding DNA: TGTGCCAGCAGGGGTCCAGGGTACTACGAGCAGTACGTC. It is translated as CASRGPGYYEQYV.

The V gene is TRBV5-6, the J gene TRBJ1-1; TRBD1 is a possible D gene (6 bases). Per germline, CDR1 SGHDT and CDR2 YYEEEE. The germline V and J ends were trimmed by 0 bases and 1 base, with 13 bases remaining between them. The CDR3 contains 16 residues. This CDR3 is CASSLGVGGPNTEAFF. In DNA, the CDR3 is TGTGCCAGCAGCTTGGGCGTAGGGGGTCCGAACACTGAAGCTTTCTTT.

This rearrangement joins TRBV16 to TRBJ1-6; D may be TRBD1 (6 bases). Germline values: CDR1 KGHSY, CDR2 FQNENV. V gave up 4 bases and J gave up 7 bases, with 8 bases separating them. The CDR3 length is 13 residues. The CDR3: CASSPDRNSPLHF. CDR3 DNA: TGTGCCAGCAGCCCGGACAGAAATTCACCCCTCCACTTT.